Listed here are 11 T cell receptor beta chains from one sample, sequenced in a study of T-cell memory formation after mild COVID-19. TCRdb reprocessed the 5' RACE reads with MiXCR, giving one entry per CDR3 protein. The sample records 110,000 or so distinct CDR3 sequences, roughly a sixth being singletons. The sequencing sample was made of PBMCs or a T cell subset sorted from them (not recorded which). The receptors come from a man younger than 30 who had mild COVID-19 (a few samples of this study predate the infection). Cell type and time point are not known.

The table lists this clonotype with many counts. This sequence joins TRBV10-3 and TRBJ2-7; TRBD2 is a possible D gene (6 bases). CDR3 length: 13 residues. Germline-derived CDR1 and CDR2 are ENHRY and SYGVKD. Between the trimmed V and J ends, which lost 7 bases and 6 bases, there was a span of 16 bases. This CDR3 reads CAINRLGMFEQYV. DNA for the CDR3: TGTGCCATCAACCGACTAGGAATGTTCGAGCAGTACGTC.

The CDR3 DNA is TGTGCCAGCAGTTACGGACCGAACACTGAAGCTTTCTTT. Encoded protein: CASSYGPNTEAFF. The chain carries TRBV6-5 and TRBJ1-1; D ambiguous. CDR1 MNHEY and CDR2 SVGAGI come from the germline V gene. The CDR3 consists of 13 residues. The ends were cut back, 2 bases at V and 1 base at J, with 5 bases in the middle.

CDR3 sequence (DNA): TGTGCCAGCAGGGCAGACAGGAATGAGCAGTTCTTC. Its translation is CASRADRNEQFF. The genes are TRBV6-2 or TRBV6-3 and TRBJ2-1; TRBD1 might be the D (6 bases). Germline lookup yields CDR1 MNHEY and CDR2 SVGEGT. The CDR3 runs to 12 residues. V lost 6 bases to trimming and J lost 7 bases, with 10 bases between them.

DNA for the CDR3: TGTGCCAGCAGCCCGGGGTGGGGGGCCCGCGATGAGCAGTTCTTC. It translates to CASSPGWGARDEQFF. The chain recombines TRBV7-2 with TRBJ2-1; either TRBD1 or TRBD2 may fit D (6 bases each). Germline V CDR1 and CDR2: SGHTA, FQGNSA. The CDR3 totals 15 residues. Trimming shortened V by 5 bases and J by 8 bases, and 19 bases separated the two germline ends. Using reference TRBV7-2 and TRBJ2-1 for the parts outside the CDR3, the full variable domain is GAGVSQSPSNKVTEKGKDVELRCDPISGHTALYWYRQSLGQGLEFLIYFQGNSAPDKSGLPSDRFSAERTGGSVSTLTIQRTQQEDSAVYLCASSPGWGARDEQFFGPGTRLTVL.

The CDR3 reads CASSLDRNNEKLFF. CDR3 DNA: TGCGCCAGCAGCTTGGACAGAAATAATGAAAAACTGTTTTTT. The chain links TRBV5-1 to TRBJ1-4; D is unresolved. V was cut by 0 bases and J by 4 bases, with 7 bases left in between. The CDR3 consists of 14 residues. The germline V gene has CDR1 SGHRS and CDR2 YFSETQ. The full variable domain, rest sourced from reference TRBV5-1 and TRBJ1-4, is KAGVTQTPRYLIKTRGQQVTLSCSPISGHRSVSWYQQTPGQGLQFLFEYFSETQRNKGNFPGRFSGRQFSNSRSEMNVSTLELGDSALYLCASSLDRNNEKLFFGSGTQLSVL.

This clonotype was detected many times. The chain uses TRBV12-3 or TRBV12-4 and TRBJ2-3, with D hard to call. The germline V and J ends were trimmed by 6 bases and 0 bases, with 7 bases remaining between them. The CDR3 is 13 amino acids. The CDR3 here is CASRPASTDTQYF. In nucleotides, the CDR3 is TGTGCCAGCAGGCCGGCTAGCACAGATACGCAGTATTTT.

This clonotype was found a few times. The CDR3 region is CASSSWGFGTEAFF. CDR3 nucleotides: TGTGCCAGCAGTTCTTGGGGTTTCGGCACTGAAGCTTTCTTT. The genes are TRBV3-1 and TRBJ1-1; D gene unclear. Germline V CDR1 and CDR2: LGHDT, YNNKEL (reference sequence). The V gene lost 6 bases and the J gene lost 4 bases, with 15 bases spanning the gap. The CDR3 length is 14 residues. Looking up the rest from reference TRBV3-1 and TRBJ1-1 gives the full variable domain: DTAVSQTPKYLVTQMGNDKSIKCEQNLGHDTMYWYKQDSKKFLKIMFSYNNKELIINETVPNRFSPKSPDKAHLNLHINSLELGDSAVYFCASSSWGFGTEAFFGQGTRLTVV.

The sample holds a few counts of this clonotype. This sequence joins TRBV20-1 and TRBJ2-1; TRBD2 matches at 9 bases. The CDR3 runs to 15 residues. Germline V gene lookup returns CDR1 DFQATT and CDR2 SNEGSKA (reference sequence). V was pared by 4 bases and J by 5 bases, with 9 bases of the junction left unmatched. In DNA form, the CDR3 reads TGCAGTGCTATCCACAGCGGGGGGAGGGACAATGAGCAGTTCTTC. The encoded protein is CSAIHSGGRDNEQFF.

This chain connects TRBV20-1 to TRBJ1-1, with TRBD1 identical over 7 bases. The V gene end was trimmed by 3 bases and the J gene end by 3 bases; junction bases not matched to a gene: 1. The germline gives CDR1 DFQATT, CDR2 SNEGSKA (reference sequence). CDR3 length: 12 residues. CDR3 region: CSASQGDTEAFF. The CDR3 coding sequence is TGCAGTGCTAGTCAGGGGGACACTGAAGCTTTCTTT.

V usage is TRBV18 and J usage is TRBJ2-7; no clear D. The V end was cut by 3 bases, the J end by 7 bases, with 7 bases between. This CDR3 has 11 residues. Germline V gives CDR1 KGHSH, CDR2 LQKENI. This chain's CDR3 is CASSPLREQYF. In DNA form, the CDR3 reads TGTGCCAGCTCACCGCTTCGTGAGCAGTACTTC.

This chain connects TRBV20-1 to TRBJ1-4, with D unclear. V was trimmed by 5 bases and J by 2 bases, leaving 12 bases between them. CDR3 length: 14 amino acids. The germline gives CDR1 DFQATT, CDR2 SNEGSKA (reference sequence). CDR3 protein: CSAVPGVTNEKLFF. For the CDR3, the DNA is TGCAGTGCTGTTCCAGGTGTCACTAATGAAAAACTGTTTTTT.